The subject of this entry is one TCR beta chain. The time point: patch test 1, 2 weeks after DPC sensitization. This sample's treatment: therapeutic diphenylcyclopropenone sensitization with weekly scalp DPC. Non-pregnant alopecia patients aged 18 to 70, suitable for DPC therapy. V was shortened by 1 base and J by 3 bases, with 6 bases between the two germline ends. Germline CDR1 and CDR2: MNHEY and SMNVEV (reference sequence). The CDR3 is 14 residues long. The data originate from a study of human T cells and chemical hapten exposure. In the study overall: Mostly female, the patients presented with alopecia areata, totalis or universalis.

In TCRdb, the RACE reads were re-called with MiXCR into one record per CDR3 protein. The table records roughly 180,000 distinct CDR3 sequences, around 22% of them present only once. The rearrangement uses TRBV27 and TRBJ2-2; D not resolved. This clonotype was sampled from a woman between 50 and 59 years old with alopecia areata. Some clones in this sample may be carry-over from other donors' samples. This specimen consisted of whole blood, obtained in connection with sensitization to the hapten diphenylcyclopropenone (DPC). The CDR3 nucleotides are TGTGCCAGCAGTTTATTTCAGGACACCGGGGAGCTGTTTTTT. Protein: CASSLFQDTGELFF.